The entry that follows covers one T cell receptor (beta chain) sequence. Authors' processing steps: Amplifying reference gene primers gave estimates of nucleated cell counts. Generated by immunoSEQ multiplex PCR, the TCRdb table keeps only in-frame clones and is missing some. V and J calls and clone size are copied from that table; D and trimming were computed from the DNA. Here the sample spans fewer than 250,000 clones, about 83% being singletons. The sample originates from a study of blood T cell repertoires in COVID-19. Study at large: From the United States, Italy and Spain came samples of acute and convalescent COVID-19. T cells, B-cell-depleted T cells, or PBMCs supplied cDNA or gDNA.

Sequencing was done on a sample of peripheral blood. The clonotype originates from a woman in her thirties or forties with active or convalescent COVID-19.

The CDR3 protein is CASSSETGPGYEQYF. CDR3 bases: TGTGCCAGCAGCTCGGAGACAGGGCCAGGCTACGAGCAGTACTTC. This rearrangement joins TRBV7-2 to TRBJ2-7; 7 bases line up with TRBD1. The germline gives CDR1 SGHTA, CDR2 FQGNSA. V shed 4 bases, J shed 3 bases, and the junction held 9 bases outside the gene matches. The CDR3 runs 15 residues.